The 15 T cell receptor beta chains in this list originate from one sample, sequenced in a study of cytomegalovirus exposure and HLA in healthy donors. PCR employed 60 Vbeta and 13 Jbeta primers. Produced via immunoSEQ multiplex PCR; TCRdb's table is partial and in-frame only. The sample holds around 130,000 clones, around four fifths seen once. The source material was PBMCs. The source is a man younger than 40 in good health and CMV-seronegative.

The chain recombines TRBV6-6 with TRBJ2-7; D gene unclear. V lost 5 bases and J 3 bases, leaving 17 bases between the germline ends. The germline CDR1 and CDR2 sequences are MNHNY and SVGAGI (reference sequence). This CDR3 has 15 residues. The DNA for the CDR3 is TGTGCCAGCAGTCCCTTAGCTGGTATAGGCTACGAGCAGTACTTC. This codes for CASSPLAGIGYEQYF.

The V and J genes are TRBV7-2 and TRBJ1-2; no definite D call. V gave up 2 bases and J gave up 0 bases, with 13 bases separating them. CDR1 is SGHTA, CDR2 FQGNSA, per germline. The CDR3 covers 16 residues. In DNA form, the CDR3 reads TGTGCCAGCAGCTTATCGGGTACACTAGCTAACTATGGCTACACCTTC. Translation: CASSLSGTLANYGYTF.

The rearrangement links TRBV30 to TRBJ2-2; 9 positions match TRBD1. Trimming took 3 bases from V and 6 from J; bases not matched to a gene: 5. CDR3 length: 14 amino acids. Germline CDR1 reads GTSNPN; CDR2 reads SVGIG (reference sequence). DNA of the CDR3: TGTGCCTGGAGAGGACAGGGGTGGGCCGGGGAGCTGTTTTTT. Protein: CAWRGQGWAGELFF.

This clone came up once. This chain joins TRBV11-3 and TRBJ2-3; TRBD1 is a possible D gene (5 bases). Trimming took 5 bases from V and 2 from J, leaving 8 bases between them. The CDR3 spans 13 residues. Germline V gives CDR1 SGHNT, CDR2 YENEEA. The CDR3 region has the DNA TGTGCCAGCAGCAGCAGGGTCACAGATACGCAGTATTTT. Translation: CASSSRVTDTQYF.

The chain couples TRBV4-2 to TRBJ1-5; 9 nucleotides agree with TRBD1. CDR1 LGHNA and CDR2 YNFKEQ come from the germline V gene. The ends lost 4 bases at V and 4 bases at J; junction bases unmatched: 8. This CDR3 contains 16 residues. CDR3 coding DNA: TGTGCCAGCAGCCTTACTTATGGACAGGGGAATCAGCCCCAGCATTTT. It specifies CASSLTYGQGNQPQHF.

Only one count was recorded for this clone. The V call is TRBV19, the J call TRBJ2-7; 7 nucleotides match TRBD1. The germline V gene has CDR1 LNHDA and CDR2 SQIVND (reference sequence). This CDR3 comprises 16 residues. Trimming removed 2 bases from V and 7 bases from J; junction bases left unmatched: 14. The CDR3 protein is CASSIKLKGAGREQYF. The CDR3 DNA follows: TGTGCCAGTAGTATAAAATTAAAGGGGGCAGGTCGAGAGCAGTACTTC.

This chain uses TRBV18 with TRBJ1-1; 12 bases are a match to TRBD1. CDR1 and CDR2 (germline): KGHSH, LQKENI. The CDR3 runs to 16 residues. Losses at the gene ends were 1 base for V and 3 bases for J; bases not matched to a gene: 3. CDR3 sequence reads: CASSPRWDRGHTEAFF. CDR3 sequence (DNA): TGTGCCAGCTCACCACGATGGGACAGGGGGCACACTGAAGCTTTCTTT.

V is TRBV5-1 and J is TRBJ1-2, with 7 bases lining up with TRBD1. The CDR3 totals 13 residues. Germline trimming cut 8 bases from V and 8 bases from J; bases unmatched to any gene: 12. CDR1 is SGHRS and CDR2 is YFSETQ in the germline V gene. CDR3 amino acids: CASSEDRARGYTF. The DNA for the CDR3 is TGCGCCAGTTCAGAAGACAGGGCGCGAGGCTACACCTTC.

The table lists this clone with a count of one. CDR3 sequence (DNA): TGTGCCACCAGCAGGAGGACAGGGAGCACAGATACGCAGTATTTT. This codes for CATSRRTGSTDTQYF. The chain joins TRBV15 to TRBJ2-3; TRBD1 matches at 8 bases. This CDR3 contains 15 residues. Per the germline V gene, CDR1 is LNHNV and CDR2 is YYDKDF (reference sequence). Trimming removed 3 bases from V and 0 bases from J; junction bases left unmatched: 2. Full variable domain (missing parts from reference TRBV15 and TRBJ2-3): DAMVIQNPRYQVTQFGKPVTLSCSQTLNHNVMYWYQQKSSQAPKLLFHYYDKDFNNEADTPDNFQSRRPNTSFCFLDIRSPGLGDTAMYLCATSRRTGSTDTQYFGPGTRLTVL.

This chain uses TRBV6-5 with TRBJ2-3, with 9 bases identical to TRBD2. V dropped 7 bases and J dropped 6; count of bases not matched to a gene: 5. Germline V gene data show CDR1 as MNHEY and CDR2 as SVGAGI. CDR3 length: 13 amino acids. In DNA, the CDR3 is TGTGCCAGCACCGGCGGGGGGGCCGATACGCAGTATTTT. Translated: CASTGGGADTQYF.

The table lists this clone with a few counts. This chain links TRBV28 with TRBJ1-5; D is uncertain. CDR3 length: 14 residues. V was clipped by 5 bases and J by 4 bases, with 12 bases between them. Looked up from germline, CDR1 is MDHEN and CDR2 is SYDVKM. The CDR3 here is CASSDGRGNQPQHF. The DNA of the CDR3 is TGTGCCAGCAGTGATGGACGGGGAAATCAGCCCCAGCATTTT.

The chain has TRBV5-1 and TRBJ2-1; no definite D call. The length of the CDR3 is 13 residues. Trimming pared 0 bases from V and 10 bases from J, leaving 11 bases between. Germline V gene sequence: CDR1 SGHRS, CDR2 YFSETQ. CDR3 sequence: CASSLGQRSEQFF. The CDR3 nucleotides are TGCGCCAGCAGCTTGGGGCAGCGAAGCGAGCAGTTCTTC.

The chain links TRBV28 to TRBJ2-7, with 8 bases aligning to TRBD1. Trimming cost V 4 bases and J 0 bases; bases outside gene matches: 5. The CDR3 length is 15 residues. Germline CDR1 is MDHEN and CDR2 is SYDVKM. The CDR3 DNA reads TGTGCCAGCAGTTCCACAGGGGGGAGCTCCTACGAGCAGTACTTC. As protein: CASSSTGGSSYEQYF.

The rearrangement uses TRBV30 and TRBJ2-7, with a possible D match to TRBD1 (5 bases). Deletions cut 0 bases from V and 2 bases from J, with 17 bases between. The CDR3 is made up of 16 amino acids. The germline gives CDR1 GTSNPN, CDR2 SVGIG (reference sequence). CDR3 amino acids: CAWSVHPQGRAYEQYF. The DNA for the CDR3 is TGTGCCTGGAGTGTTCACCCCCAGGGTCGGGCCTACGAGCAGTACTTC.

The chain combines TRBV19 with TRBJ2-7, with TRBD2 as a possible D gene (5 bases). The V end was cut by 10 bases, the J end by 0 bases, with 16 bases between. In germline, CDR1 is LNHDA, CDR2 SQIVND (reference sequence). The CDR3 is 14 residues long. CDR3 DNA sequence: TGTGCCACCCGGGGTGCCGGAGGCTCCTACGAGCAGTACTTC. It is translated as CATRGAGGSYEQYF.